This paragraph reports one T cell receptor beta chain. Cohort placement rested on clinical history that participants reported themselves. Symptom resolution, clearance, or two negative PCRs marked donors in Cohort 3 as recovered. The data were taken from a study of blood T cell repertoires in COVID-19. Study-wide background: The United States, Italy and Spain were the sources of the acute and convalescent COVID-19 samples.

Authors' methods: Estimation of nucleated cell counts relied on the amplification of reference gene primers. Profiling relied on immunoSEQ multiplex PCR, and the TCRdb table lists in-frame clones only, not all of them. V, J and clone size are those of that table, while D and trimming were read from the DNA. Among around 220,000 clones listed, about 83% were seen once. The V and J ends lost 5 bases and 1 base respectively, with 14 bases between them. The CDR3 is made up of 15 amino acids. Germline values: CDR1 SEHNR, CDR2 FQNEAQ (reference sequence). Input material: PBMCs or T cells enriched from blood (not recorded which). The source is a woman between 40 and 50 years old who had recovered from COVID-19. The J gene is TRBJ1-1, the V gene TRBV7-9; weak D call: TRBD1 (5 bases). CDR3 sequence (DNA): TGTGCCAGCAGCAGCCGACAGAGGCAGAACACTGAAGCTTTCTTT. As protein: CASSSRQRQNTEAFF.